This entry lists 6 T cell receptor beta chains sequenced from one sample in a study of cytomegalovirus exposure and HLA in healthy donors. PCR employed 60 Vbeta and 13 Jbeta primers. The table came from immunoSEQ multiplex PCR; TCRdb's copy has only in-frame clones and leaves some out. Among around 130,000 clones listed, approximately 85% were seen once. The sample consisted of PBMCs. The receptor source for this set is a male donor in good health and CMV-seropositive.

The V gene is TRBV19, the J gene TRBJ1-5, with D tentatively TRBD1 (5 bases). This CDR3 region has 16 residues. The V gene's germline CDR1 is LNHDA and CDR2 SQIVND (reference sequence). V lost 3 bases and J lost 3, with 15 bases in between. The CDR3 coding sequence is TGTGCCAGTAGTATGCAAGGGGTATTGGCCAATCAGCCCCAGCATTTT. Translated, it gives CASSMQGVLANQPQHF. The full variable domain, completed using reference TRBV19 and TRBJ1-5, is DGGITQSPKYLFRKEGQNVTLSCEQNLNHDAMYWYRQDPGQGLRLIYYSQIVNDFQKGDIAEGYSVSREKKESFPLTVTSAQKNPTAFYLCASSMQGVLANQPQHFGDGTRLSIL.

The chain is built from TRBV27 and TRBJ2-7; no definite D call. The CDR3 is made up of 14 amino acids. Trimming cost V 5 bases and J 7 bases, with 18 bases left between them. Germline V gene lookup returns CDR1 MNHEY and CDR2 SMNVEV (reference sequence). Here the CDR3 DNA reads TGTGCCAGCAGTCGAGGAGCCCCCTTGAGGGAGCAGTACTTC. Encoded protein: CASSRGAPLREQYF.

The CDR3 loop is CASSYHLGPDQPQHF. CDR3 coding DNA: TGTGCCAGCAGCTACCATCTTGGGCCAGATCAGCCCCAGCATTTT. This sequence joins TRBV7-2 and TRBJ1-5; D unresolved. This CDR3 has 15 amino acids. V dropped 4 bases and J dropped 5 bases, with 15 bases sitting between them. Germline CDR1 is SGHTA and CDR2 is FQGNSA.

V usage is TRBV27 and J usage is TRBJ2-1; the match to TRBD2 covers 9 bases. From germline, CDR1 is MNHEY and CDR2 SMNVEV (reference sequence). The CDR3 is 17 residues long. The ends lost 3 bases at V and 4 bases at J; junction bases unmatched: 10. CDR3 bases: TGTGCCAGCAGTTTGCGGACCCTAGCGGGGTTATACAATGAGCAGTTCTTC. Translation: CASSLRTLAGLYNEQFF.

The chain has TRBV27 and TRBJ2-7, with 11 positions matching TRBD2. V lost 5 bases and J lost 0; bases outside the gene matches: 6. The germline gives CDR1 MNHEY, CDR2 SMNVEV (reference sequence). CDR3 length equals 16 residues. As DNA, the CDR3 is TGTGCCAGCAGTCACAGACTAGCGGGGAACTCCTACGAGCAGTACTTC. This codes for CASSHRLAGNSYEQYF.

The rearrangement uses TRBV28 and TRBJ1-2, with 7 bases that match TRBD1. The germline V gene encodes CDR1 MDHEN and CDR2 SYDVKM. CDR3 size: 15 residues. V trimming: 2 bases; J trimming: 5 bases; junction bases outside the gene matches: 8. The CDR3 is CASSLPTTGVYGYTF. CDR3 nucleotide sequence: TGTGCCAGCAGTTTACCAACCACAGGGGTGTATGGCTACACCTTC.